The present T cell receptor (beta chain) was sequenced within a study of Graves' ophthalmopathy and Graves' hyperthyroidism. As the template, RNA transcripts were used to amplify TCR beta CDR3 regions. An initial RT-PCR round employing HTBI primers preceded a second-round multiplex PCR. TCRdb re-called the multiplex PCR reads with MiXCR, one entry per CDR3 protein. The sample has 200,000 to 250,000 distinct CDR3 sequences, roughly a fifth seen once. Per germline, CDR1 MDHEN and CDR2 SYDVKM. V gave up 3 bases and J gave up 6 bases, with 18 bases separating them. This CDR3 has 16 residues. Additional autoimmune diseases, uncontrolled infections, pregnancy or lactation disqualified patients.

This TCR was sampled from a woman aged 50 to 60 with Graves' ophthalmopathy. Source material: peripheral blood. The genes are TRBV28 and TRBJ2-4; D might be TRBD2 (7 bases). The DNA for the CDR3 is TGTGCCAGCAGTTTGGGGGGGGCTAGCGTGCGAAACATTCAGTACTTC. Its protein product is CASSLGGASVRNIQYF.